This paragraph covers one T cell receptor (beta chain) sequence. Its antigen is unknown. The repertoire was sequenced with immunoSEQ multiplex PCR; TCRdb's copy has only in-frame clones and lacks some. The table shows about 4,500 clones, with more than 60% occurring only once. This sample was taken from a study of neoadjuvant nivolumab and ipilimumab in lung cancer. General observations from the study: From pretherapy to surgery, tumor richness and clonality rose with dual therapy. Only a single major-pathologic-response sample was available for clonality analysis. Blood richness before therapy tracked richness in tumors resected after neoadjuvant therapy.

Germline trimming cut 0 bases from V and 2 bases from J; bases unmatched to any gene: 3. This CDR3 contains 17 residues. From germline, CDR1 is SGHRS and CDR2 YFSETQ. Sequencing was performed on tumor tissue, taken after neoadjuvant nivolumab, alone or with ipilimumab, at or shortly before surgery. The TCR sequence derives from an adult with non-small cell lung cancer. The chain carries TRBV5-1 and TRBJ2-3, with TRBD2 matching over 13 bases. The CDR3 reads CASSLVGLAGFTDTQYF. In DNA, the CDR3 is TGCGCCAGCAGCTTGGTGGGACTAGCGGGGTTCACAGATACGCAGTATTTT.